This T cell receptor (beta chain) was sequenced during a study of shared clonotypes between healthy human individuals. Using about 0.2 ug DNA, 30,000 or so T cell genomes, the sorted-subset replicate PCRs were run. Method: immunoSEQ multiplex PCR; TCRdb's copy keeps in-frame clones and lacks some. This sample has about 960,000 clones; approximately 80% occur once, and the top ten carry around 1.4%. Per the germline V gene, CDR1 is MNHNS and CDR2 is SASEGT. With 8 bases removed from V and 5 bases from J, the gap between germline ends came to 15 bases. This CDR3 is built from 13 residues. This rearrangement joins TRBV6-1 to TRBJ2-5; D unresolved. The receptor was isolated from a man aged 18 to 29 in good health. Material: memory CD4+ T cells sorted from blood. Subset meaning: CD45RA-negative fraction. The CDR3 region is CASVVWGDETQYF. Here the CDR3 DNA reads TGTGCCAGCGTCGTTTGGGGTGACGAGACCCAGTACTTC.